A single sample is the source of the 22 T cell receptor beta chains below, sequenced in a study of prognosis after radiotherapy for stage I lung cancer. Amplification of TCR beta CDR3 from genomic DNA used two-round multiplex PCR. Primers (each specific to one TRBV or TRBJ gene) were used in first-round PCR. Each CDR3 protein gets one entry after TCRdb re-called the multiplex PCR reads with MiXCR. The data show about 15,000 distinct CDR3 sequences, over 40% seen once. Sequencing was performed on PBMCs, taken before or after stereotactic body radiation therapy (not recorded which). The receptors were sampled from a donor over 45 with non-small cell lung cancer.

The J gene is TRBJ1-5, the V gene TRBV6-2 or TRBV6-3, with D maybe TRBD1 (5 bases). Germline V gives CDR1 MNHEY, CDR2 SVGEGT. Trimming removed 5 bases from V and 7 bases from J, with 18 bases in between. The CDR3 length is 15 residues. The CDR3 loop is CASSETCLGDQPQHF. In nucleotides, the CDR3 is TGTGCCAGCAGTGAAACATGTTTAGGGGACCAGCCCCAGCATTTT.

This clonotype was observed many times. The gene calls are TRBV4-1 and TRBJ1-6; D gene unclear. The CDR3 loop spans 13 amino acids. Per the germline V gene, CDR1 is MGHRA and CDR2 is YSYEKL. The V and J ends lost 8 bases and 4 bases respectively, with 9 bases between them. The CDR3: CASCRDYNSPLHF. DNA of the CDR3: TGCGCCAGCTGCCGGGATTATAATTCACCCCTCCACTTT.

About this clonotype itself: A read error is likely, as this CDR3 ends without the conserved phenylalanine or tryptophan. The DNA is left out, because the CDR3 cannot be placed on it with certainty; the CDR3 is given as TCRdb lists it. The chain is built from TRBV7-9 and TRBJ2-7; the table's TRBD2 call for D was not verified on the DNA. Germline V gene lookup returns CDR1 SEHNR and CDR2 FQNEAQ (reference sequence). A total of 12 residues make up the CDR3, ends included. CDR3 in amino acids: CDRSRAGGPPVD.

This clonotype came up many times. The chain combines TRBV30 with TRBJ1-6; tentatively, D is TRBD1 (6 bases). Between the trimmed V and J ends, which lost 3 bases and 10 bases, there was a span of 19 bases. CDR1 and CDR2 from the germline V gene are GTSNPN and SVGIG (reference sequence). The length of the CDR3 is 15 residues. CDR3 bases: TGTGCCTGGAGGGCAACCGGGACAATGGGATCACCCCTCCACTTT. The encoded protein is CAWRATGTMGSPLHF.

The sample holds a few counts of this clonotype. This sequence joins TRBV5-1 and TRBJ2-5; D may be TRBD1 (6 bases). Trimming cost V 3 bases and J 1 base, with 10 bases left between them. The CDR3 is 14 residues long. Per the germline V gene, CDR1 is SGHRS and CDR2 is YFSETQ. CDR3 protein: CASSSDRIQETQYF. For the CDR3, the DNA is TGCGCCAGCAGCTCGGACAGAATCCAAGAGACCCAGTACTTC.

The CDR3 here is CASSLNWISSHEQYF. CDR3 DNA sequence: TGTGCCAGCAGCTTAAACTGGATCAGTTCCCACGAGCAGTACTTC. The genes are TRBV7-2 and TRBJ2-7, with D hard to call. CDR1 SGHTA and CDR2 FQGNSA come from the germline V gene. The CDR3 covers 15 residues. The V and J ends lost 2 bases and 5 bases respectively, with 16 bases between them. Variable domain in full (rest from reference TRBV7-2 and TRBJ2-7): GAGVSQSPSNKVTEKGKDVELRCDPISGHTALYWYRQSLGQGLEFLIYFQGNSAPDKSGLPSDRFSAERTGGSVSTLTIQRTQQEDSAVYLCASSLNWISSHEQYFGPGTRLTVT.

This clonotype has a count of ten or more. This chain connects TRBV5-6 to TRBJ2-6; D may match TRBD1 or TRBD2 (5 bases each). The CDR3 consists of 16 residues. CDR1 and CDR2 (germline): SGHDT, YYEEEE. V shed 0 bases and J shed 4 bases, with 11 bases lying between them. The chain's CDR3 is CASSLGGGWGANVLTF. The CDR3 region has the DNA TGTGCCAGCAGCTTGGGTGGGGGATGGGGGGCCAACGTCCTGACTTTC.

In its sample, this clonotype is medium-sized (0.01 to 0.1%). The chain recombines TRBV11-2 with TRBJ1-2, with a possible D match to TRBD1 (5 bases). Germline V gene sequence: CDR1 SGHAT, CDR2 FQNNGV. The CDR3 runs to 13 residues. Between the trimmed V and J ends, which lost 6 bases and 5 bases, there was a span of 13 bases. The CDR3 spells CASSFRQNYGYTF. CDR3 bases: TGTGCCAGCAGTTTTAGACAGAATTATGGCTACACCTTC.

Note on this clonotype: Since a far larger clone is one base different, this is likely a read error. V is TRBV6-4 and J is TRBJ2-7; D could derive from TRBD1 or TRBD2 (5 bases each). The V and J ends lost 7 bases and 6 bases respectively, with 13 bases between them. Germline loops: CDR1 MRHNA, CDR2 SNTAGT. CDR3 length: 12 residues. DNA for the CDR3: TGTGCCAGCATTGAAGTGGGGGTCGAGCAGTACTTC. Its translation is CASIEVGVEQYF.

The chain is built from TRBV6-1 and TRBJ1-2, with D possibly TRBD1 on 6 matching bases. The CDR3 has 14 residues. V was cut by 9 bases and J by 4 bases, with 18 bases left in between. Germline CDR1 MNHNS, CDR2 SASEGT. The DNA for the CDR3 is TGTGCCAGAATGCATTTGGGGGGCAGCTATGGCTACACCTTC. It codes for CARMHLGGSYGYTF.

The gene calls are TRBV5-1 and TRBJ1-4, with 7 bases that match TRBD1. Looked up from germline, CDR1 is SGHRS and CDR2 is YFSETQ. This CDR3 comprises 14 residues. V shed 4 bases and J 10 bases; nucleotides not matched to a gene: 10. The CDR3 DNA reads as TGCGCCAGCAGCCAAGGGACAGTAGTAGGAAAACTGTTTTTT. Protein: CASSQGTVVGKLFF.

On this clonotype: A far more abundant clone sits one base away, making this likely a read error. The genes are TRBV6-2 or TRBV6-3 and TRBJ2-1; 9 bases fit TRBD1. This CDR3 spans 14 amino acids. Germline loops: CDR1 MNHEY, CDR2 SVGEGT. Trimming removed 6 bases from V and 6 bases from J; junction bases left unmatched: 6. CDR3 bases: TGTGCCAGCAGAAGGGGACAGGGAGTCAATGAGCAGTTCTTC. Its protein product is CASRRGQGVNEQFF.

Comments on this clonotype: A read error likely explains this, since a far larger clone differs by one base. This chain connects TRBV6-8 to TRBJ2-7, with 7 bases identical to TRBD1. The germline CDR1 and CDR2 sequences are MNHGY and SAAAGT. The CDR3 covers 15 residues. The chain's CDR3 is CAGSSTGSSSYEQYF. Here the CDR3 DNA reads TGTGCCGGCAGTTCGACAGGGTCTAGCTCCTACGAGCAGTACTTC.

This clonotype was seen a single time. The junction and the germline gene differ at one end; a read error may be behind it. The chain is built from TRBV6-1 and TRBJ2-7; no definite D call. Germline CDR1 and CDR2: MNHNS and SASEGT. The CDR3 extends over 11 amino acids. The CDR3 spells CASILQSEHYF. The CDR3 nucleotides are TGTGCCAGCATCCTACAGAGCGAGCATTACTTC.

This sequence joins TRBV13 and TRBJ2-7; D unresolved. CDR1 and CDR2 from the germline V gene are PRHDT and FYEKMQ (reference sequence). This CDR3 has 12 residues. Trimming stripped 1 base from V and 3 bases from J, with 4 bases between. The CDR3, as DNA: TGTGCCAGCAGCTTAGAAAGCTACGAGCAGTACTTC. Its protein is CASSLESYEQYF.

The chain employs TRBV6-4 and TRBJ2-5, with D maybe TRBD1 (5 bases). The CDR3 is made up of 13 amino acids. V shed 6 bases and J shed 7 bases, with 15 bases lying between them. Germline V gene lookup returns CDR1 MRHNA and CDR2 SNTAGT. The CDR3 coding sequence is TGTGCCAGCAGCCCTGACAGAAGGGGGACCCAGTACTTC. This translates into CASSPDRRGTQYF.

Notes on this clonotype: Possible read error: a much larger clone is one base away. The V and J genes are TRBV29-1 and TRBJ1-1; D possibly corresponds to TRBD1 (5 bases). CDR1 is SQVTM and CDR2 is ANQGSEA in the germline V gene. With 7 bases removed from V and 10 bases from J, the gap between germline ends came to 16 bases. The CDR3 has 11 residues. CDR3 in DNA: TGCAGCGCAATGGAGCTGGGGGGAGCTTTCTTT. This gives the protein CSAMELGGAFF.

This clonotype was detected ten times or more. The rearrangement links TRBV13 to TRBJ1-6; D is unresolved. This CDR3 has 16 residues. Germline V gene data show CDR1 as PRHDT and CDR2 as FYEKMQ (reference sequence). V was trimmed by 0 bases and J by 5 bases, leaving 11 bases between them. CDR3 DNA: TGTGCCAGCAGCTTAGGATTGGGGAGAGATAATTCACCCCTCCACTTT. Residues: CASSLGLGRDNSPLHF.

This clonotype has a handful of counts. This may stem from a read error, because a much larger clone lies one nucleotide away. The V gene is TRBV10-3, the J gene TRBJ2-3; 7 bases align to TRBD1. The germline gives CDR1 ENHRY, CDR2 SYGVKD. J lost 5 bases, V lost 3 bases, and 11 bases had no gene match. The CDR3 loop spans 16 amino acids. In DNA form, the CDR3 reads TGTGCCATCAGTGACCCAAGGCAGGGGGTTCTAGATACGCAGTATTTT. Encoded protein: CAISDPRQGVLDTQYF.

In the case of this clonotype: A junction end diverges from the germline sequence, so it may reflect a read error. The gene calls are TRBV11-2 and TRBJ2-7; TRBD1 aligns across 10 bases. This CDR3 comprises 14 residues. CDR1 and CDR2 (germline): SGHAT, FQNNGV. CDR3 amino acids: CAIILDRGPHEQYF. DNA for the CDR3: TGTGCCATCATCTTAGACAGGGGGCCCCACGAGCAGTACTTT.

The chain uses TRBV6-1 and TRBJ1-2; no firm D call. V lost 5 bases, J lost 7 bases, and 23 bases lay in between. Germline CDR1 MNHNS, CDR2 SASEGT. The CDR3 consists of 16 residues. Written as DNA, the CDR3 is TGTGCCAGCAGTCAAATCCAAGGAGGATCCATTTTTGGCTACACCTTC. Translation: CASSQIQGGSIFGYTF.

This clonotype has a count of ten or more. The chain has TRBV12-3 or TRBV12-4 and TRBJ2-5; no clear D gene. The CDR3 has 12 amino acids. V was pared by 2 bases and J by 4 bases, with 5 bases between. CDR3 sequence reads: CASSLLSETQYF. The CDR3 DNA reads TGTGCCAGCAGTTTACTTTCAGAGACCCAGTACTTC.